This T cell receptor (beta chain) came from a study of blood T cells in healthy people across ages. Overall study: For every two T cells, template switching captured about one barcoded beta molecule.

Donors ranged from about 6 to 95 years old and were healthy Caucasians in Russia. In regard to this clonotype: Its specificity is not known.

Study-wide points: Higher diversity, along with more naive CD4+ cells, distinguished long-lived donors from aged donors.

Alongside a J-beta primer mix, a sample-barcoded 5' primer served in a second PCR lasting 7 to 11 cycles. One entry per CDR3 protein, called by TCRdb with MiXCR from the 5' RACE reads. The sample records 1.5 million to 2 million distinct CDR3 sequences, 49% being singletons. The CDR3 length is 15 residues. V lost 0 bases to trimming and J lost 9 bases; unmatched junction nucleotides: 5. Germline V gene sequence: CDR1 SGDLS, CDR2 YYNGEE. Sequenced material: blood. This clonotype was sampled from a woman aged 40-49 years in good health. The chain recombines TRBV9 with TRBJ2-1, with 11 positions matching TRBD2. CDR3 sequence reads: CASSVGSSGGGEQFF. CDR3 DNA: TGTGCCAGCAGCGTAGGGAGTAGCGGGGGGGGTGAGCAGTTCTTC.